The rows below give T cell receptor beta chains drawn from one sample of a study of long-term antiretroviral therapy in people with HIV. Profiling relied on immunoSEQ multiplex PCR, and the TCRdb table lists in-frame clones only, not all of them. The sample yields fewer than 30,000 clones, roughly 80% seen once. Sequencing used unsorted PBMCs, obtained 0.7 years before starting antiretroviral therapy. The source is a man aged 25 to 45 with HIV. The CDR3 runs from the conserved cysteine through the conserved F or W. The D gene is left open where the match is weak. Expanded clones are given a class, and other clones once, few, many or no size at all.

>TRBV2|-|-|TRBJ2-1
TGTGCCGGAAAACTGAGATCCTACAATGAGCAGTTCTTC
CAGKLRSYNEQFF
>TRBV5-3|TRBD1|-|TRBJ1-2
TGTGCCAGAAGCCGACAGGGGGCGGGGGGCTACACCTTC
CARSRQGAGGYTF
>TRBV18|-|-|TRBJ2-7
TGTGCCAGCTCACCCGGACTCTTAAGTTCCTACGAGCAGTACTTC
CASSPGLLSSYEQYF
>TRBV11-2|TRBD1|-|TRBJ1-6
TGTGCCAGCAGCCCCCGGGACAGGGTATCTTCACCCCTCCACTTT
CASSPRDRVSSPLHF
>TRBV5-4|TRBD2|-|TRBJ2-2
TGTGCCAGCAGCATCGAAGCGGGGATGAACACCGGGGAGCTGTTTTTT
CASSIEAGMNTGELFF
>TRBV19|-|-|TRBJ1-1
TGTGCCAGTAGTATACTCCGTAACACTGAAGCTTTCTTT
CASSILRNTEAFF
>TRBV7-2|TRBD1|-|TRBJ2-3
TGTGCCAGCAGCCAGAGACAGGGACCAGATACGCAGTATTTT
CASSQRQGPDTQYF
>TRBV12-2|-|-|TRBJ1-5
TGTGCAAGTCGCTCCTACGCCTTTTATAGCAATCAGCCCCAGCATTTT
CASRSYAFYSNQPQHF
>TRBV13|TRBD2|-|TRBJ2-1
TGTGCCAGCAGCTTAGAGGGGACTAGCGGGATGGTTGAGCAGTTCTTC
CASSLEGTSGMVEQFF
>TRBV2|-|-|TRBJ2-5
TGTGCCAGCAGTGATAGGGGCCCGGGGACCCAGTACTTC
CASSDRGPGTQYF
>TRBV5-4|TRBD1|-|TRBJ2-2
TGTGCCAGCAGCTACAGGACAGGATCATACACCGGGGAGCTGTTTTTT
CASSYRTGSYTGELFF
>TRBV4-3|TRBD2|few|TRBJ2-3
TGCGCCAGCAGCCCCCAAGGGCTAGCGGGAGGAGGCCCGACAGATACGCAGTATTTT
CASSPQGLAGGGPTDTQYF
>TRBV30|-|few|TRBJ1-3
TGTGCCTGGATGGACTCTGGAAACACCATATATTTT
CAWMDSGNTIYF
>TRBV7-2|-|-|TRBJ2-1
TGTGCCAGCAGCTTAGCCAGCAGGGTGGCGTTCTTC
CASSLASRVAFF
>TRBV7-2|TRBD2|-|TRBJ2-5
TGTGCCAGCAGCCGGACTAGAAACCAAGAGACCCAGTACTTC
CASSRTRNQETQYF
>TRBV18|-|-|TRBJ2-4
TGTGCCAGCTCACCTCCGGTCGTCAAAAACATTCAGTACTTC
CASSPPVVKNIQYF
>TRBV7-7|TRBD2|-|TRBJ2-5
TGTGCCAGCGGGTTGCGGGGGGGAGAGACCCAGTACTTC
CASGLRGGETQYF
>TRBV5-4|-|-|TRBJ2-7
TGTGCCAGCAGCTCCCAGGGGTCCTACGAGCAGTACTTC
CASSSQGSYEQYF
>TRBV10-2|-|-|TRBJ1-1
TGCGCCAGCAGGGGATGGGGGATGAACACTGAAGCTTTCTTT
CASRGWGMNTEAFF
>TRBV5-6|-|few|TRBJ2-7
TGTGCCAGCAGCGTTGGACTGCTAGAGCAGTACTTC
CASSVGLLEQYF
>TRBV11-2|-|-|TRBJ1-2
TGTGCCAGCAGCTTAGAGGGGGCGGACTATGGCTACACCTTC
CASSLEGADYGYTF
>TRBV30|TRBD1|-|TRBJ1-4
TGTGCCTGGAGTGGAGGACAGGGGGCTACTAATGAAAAACTGTTTTTT
CAWSGGQGATNEKLFF
>TRBV30|-|-|TRBJ1-1
TGTGCCTGGAGTGCGGGGGAGACTGAAGCTTTCTTT
CAWSAGETEAFF
>TRBV9|TRBD1|-|TRBJ2-6
TGTGCCAGCAGCGTAGTCGGGACAGGGAGGGATGGGGTCTCTGGGGCCAACGTCCTGACTTTC
CASSVVGTGRDGVSGANVLTF
>TRBV5-1|TRBD1|few|TRBJ2-1
TGCGCCAGCAGCTTGGCCATCACAGGGGACGATGAGCAGTTCTTC
CASSLAITGDDEQFF
>TRBV5-1|-|-|TRBJ2-7
TGCGCCAGCAGCTTGCAGGGTCGGTACGAGCAGTACTTC
CASSLQGRYEQYF
>TRBV27|TRBD2|-|TRBJ2-7
TGTGCCAGCAGTTTATCCCCCGGGGGGGGAGCCTACGAGCAGTACTTC
CASSLSPGGGAYEQYF
>TRBV5-1|-|-|TRBJ1-1
TGCGCCAGCAGCTTGGGGCTACATAAAATGAACACTGAAGCTTTCTTT
CASSLGLHKMNTEAFF
>TRBV10-3|TRBD1|once|TRBJ2-7
TGTGCCATCAATGCCCCCGGACAGGGGGCCTACGAGCAGTACTTC
CAINAPGQGAYEQYF
>TRBV9|TRBD2|-|TRBJ2-1
TGTGCCAGCAGCGTAGGAGCGGGAGGGCCGATCGATGAGCAGTTCTTC
CASSVGAGGPIDEQFF
>TRBV28|TRBD1|-|TRBJ1-5
TGTGCCAGCAGTCTCAGGGGGCCGGGCAATCAGCCCCAGCATTTT
CASSLRGPGNQPQHF
>TRBV10-3|-|-|TRBJ1-3
TGTGCCATCAAACCGGACAGTCCTGGAAACACCATATATTTT
CAIKPDSPGNTIYF
>TRBV28|-|-|TRBJ2-7
TGTGCCAGCAGCCCCCCTGGCACTAGGGGGGCCGAGCAGTACTTC
CASSPPGTRGAEQYF
>TRBV6-1|TRBD2|-|TRBJ2-5
TGTGCCAGCAGTGTAACTAGCGGGGGGGCCGGGGGTGGCCAGTACTTC
CASSVTSGGAGGGQYF
>TRBV6-6|-|-|TRBJ2-7
TGTGCCAGCAGTCGCTCCGGACAGAGTTACGAGCAGTACTTC
CASSRSGQSYEQYF
>TRBV6-1|-|-|TRBJ2-5
TGTGCCAGCAGTGAAGGCCGCGGGCGGGATCCCCAGTTGTACCAAGAGACCCAGTACTTC
CASSEGRGRDPQLYQETQYF
>TRBV7-9|-|few|TRBJ2-1
TGTGCCAGCAGCTTACTTCTTAGTGAGCAGTTCTTC
CASSLLLSEQFF
>TRBV10-1|-|once|TRBJ2-1
TGCGCCAGCAGTGCGGTCCGGGGGTCCTACAATGAGCAGTTCTTC
CASSAVRGSYNEQFF
>TRBV6-5|-|-|TRBJ1-2
TGTGCCAGCAGTTACGAAGGGAATGGCTACACCTTC
CASSYEGNGYTF
>TRBV11-2|TRBD2|-|TRBJ2-1
TGTGCCAGCAGCTTAGGGACTAGCGGGACCGGCTCCTACAATGAGCAGTTCTTC
CASSLGTSGTGSYNEQFF
>TRBV5-1|-|-|TRBJ1-1
TGCGCCAGCAGCTTGACAGGGACCGGGGGGAACACTGAAGCTTTCTTT
CASSLTGTGGNTEAFF
>TRBV7-2|-|-|TRBJ2-7
TGTGCCAGCAGCCGGGGGGCCCCCTACGAGCAGTACTTC
CASSRGAPYEQYF
>TRBV7-2|-|few|TRBJ1-5
TGTGCCAGCAGCTTAGAATTGAGGGTAGATCAGCCCCAGCATTTT
CASSLELRVDQPQHF
>TRBV30|-|-|TRBJ2-4
TGTGCCTGGAGGGGGGGGCTGGAGGGTCCTTTAGCCAAAAACATTCAGTACTTC
CAWRGGLEGPLAKNIQYF
>TRBV6-5|-|-|TRBJ1-6
TGTGCCAGCAGTTATGCCCCAGTTTCACCCCTCCACTTT
CASSYAPVSPLHF
>TRBV7-2|TRBD2|-|TRBJ2-1
TGTGCCAGCAGCTTAGTGGGGACTAGCGCTGGCAATGAGCAGTTCTTC
CASSLVGTSAGNEQFF
>TRBV5-1|TRBD1|-|TRBJ2-7
TGCGCCAGCAGCTTGGGGGGACAGTACTACGAGCAGTACTTC
CASSLGGQYYEQYF
>TRBV9|-|-|TRBJ1-4
TGTGCCAGCAGCGTGGGGCTGGACGGCCCTGATGAAAAACTGTTTTTT
CASSVGLDGPDEKLFF
>TRBV30|-|few|TRBJ1-5
TGTGCCTGGAGCTCCGCAGGGATTCAGCCCCAGCATTTT
CAWSSAGIQPQHF
>TRBV7-2|TRBD2|-|TRBJ2-1
TGTGCCAGCAGACCCACTAGCGAGAATGAGCAGTTCTTC
CASRPTSENEQFF
>TRBV15|TRBD2|-|TRBJ2-3
TGTGCCACCAGCAGAGTGTGGCGGGGGGGCACAGATACGCAGTATTTT
CATSRVWRGGTDTQYF
>TRBV11-2|-|-|TRBJ2-2
TGTGCCAGCAGCTCGCTGAGGGTCCCCGGGGAGCTGTTTTTT
CASSSLRVPGELFF
>TRBV4-3|TRBD2|-|TRBJ2-5
TGCGCCAGCAGCCAAGATTTCCCCCGGGGGACTACCCTTAAAGAGACCCAGTACTTC
CASSQDFPRGTTLKETQYF
>TRBV28|TRBD1|-|TRBJ1-1
TGTGCCAGCAGTTTTCGTCACAGGGGAGACGCTGAAGCTTTCTTT
CASSFRHRGDAEAFF
>TRBV30|-|once|TRBJ1-2
TGTGCCTGGAGCCCCACAGATAGGGATAACTATGGCTACACCTTC
CAWSPTDRDNYGYTF
>TRBV28|TRBD2|-|TRBJ2-2
TGTGCCAGCAGTTCCTACGGACTAGCGGGACCCGGGGAGCTGTTTTTT
CASSSYGLAGPGELFF
>TRBV7-2|-|-|TRBJ2-7
TGTGCCAGCAGCTTAGGGGTCGAGCAGTACTTC
CASSLGVEQYF
>TRBV6-1|-|-|TRBJ2-3
TGTGCCAGCAGTGAAAAGTGGTTTAGCACAGATACGCAGTATTTT
CASSEKWFSTDTQYF